Below, 16 T cell receptor beta chains from the same sample are listed, as sequenced in a study of blood T cell repertoires in COVID-19. Sequencing used immunoSEQ multiplex PCR; TCRdb keeps in-frame clones, though not all of them. The data show about 56,000 clones, roughly nine tenths seen once. What was sequenced was peripheral blood. All receptors come from a woman in her fifties or sixties with COVID-19, enrolled during active disease.

V is TRBV7-2 and J is TRBJ2-7; D is perhaps TRBD1 (5 bases). This CDR3 is built from 16 residues. Deletions cut 3 bases from V and 1 base from J, with 16 bases between. Per germline, CDR1 SGHTA and CDR2 FQGNSA. CDR3: CASSLDQGDPSYEQYF. CDR3 nucleotides: TGTGCCAGCAGCTTGGACCAGGGCGATCCTTCCTACGAGCAGTACTTC.

This rearrangement joins TRBV6-1 to TRBJ2-3; perhaps TRBD2 as D (6 bases). The V gene lost 2 bases and the J gene lost 1 base, with 10 bases spanning the gap. This CDR3 spans 15 amino acids. Germline V CDR1 and CDR2: MNHNS, SASEGT. CDR3 region: CASSELASRTDTQYF. CDR3 nucleotides: TGTGCCAGCAGTGAACTAGCGAGTCGCACAGATACGCAGTATTTT.

This rearrangement joins TRBV5-1 to TRBJ2-3; 15 positions agree with TRBD2. Trimming at V came to 1 base and at J to 0 bases, leaving 6 bases not matched to a gene. The CDR3 runs 19 residues. Germline assignment: CDR1 SGHRS and CDR2 YFSETQ. The CDR3 here is CASSLTPGLAGGSTDTQYF. The CDR3 bases are TGCGCCAGCAGCTTGACCCCGGGACTAGCGGGGGGCAGCACAGATACGCAGTATTTT.

The chain uses TRBV7-9 and TRBJ1-4; D not resolved. The CDR3 is 14 residues long. With 4 bases removed from V and 7 bases from J, the gap between germline ends came to 13 bases. Per germline, CDR1 SEHNR and CDR2 FQNEAQ (reference sequence). CDR3 DNA: TGTGCCAGCAGCTCCTCGGGGTATGCTGAAAAACTGTTTTTT. This encodes CASSSSGYAEKLFF.

The CDR3 reads CASSYPHRVGGETQYF. DNA for the CDR3: TGCGCCAGCAGTTACCCCCATAGGGTAGGCGGGGAGACCCAGTACTTC. The genes are TRBV10-2 and TRBJ2-5; tentative D call: TRBD2 (5 bases). The CDR3 contains 16 residues. Germline V gene data show CDR1 as WSHSY and CDR2 as SAAADI. The V gene lost 5 bases and the J gene lost 5 bases, with 21 bases spanning the gap.

This chain links TRBV6-6 with TRBJ1-6, with 11 bases lining up with TRBD1. Unmatched junction bases numbered 6, after V lost 5 bases and J lost 9 bases. Germline V gene sequence: CDR1 MNHNY, CDR2 SVGAGI (reference sequence). The CDR3 loop spans 15 amino acids. In DNA form, the CDR3 reads TGTGCCAGCAGTCCCGGACAGGGGGCTAGTTCACCCCTCCACTTT. Its translation: CASSPGQGASSPLHF.

The chain has TRBV28 and TRBJ1-4; no reliable D call. Trimming left V 7 bases short and J 3 bases short, with 9 bases between. There are 13 residues in the CDR3. Germline CDR1 MDHEN, CDR2 SYDVKM. In nucleotides, the CDR3 is TGTGCCAGCATTGGGCCGCCTAATGAAAAACTGTTTTTT. It yields the protein CASIGPPNEKLFF. Full variable domain (outside the CDR3, taken from reference TRBV28 and TRBJ1-4): DVKVTQSSRYLVKRTGEKVFLECVQDMDHENMFWYRQDPGLGLRLIYFSYDVKMKEKGDIPEGYSVSREKKERFSLILESASTNQTSMYLCASIGPPNEKLFFGSGTQLSVL.

The chain joins TRBV6-5 to TRBJ1-2; D not resolved. Trimming removed 0 bases at V and 4 bases at J, with 9 bases between. CDR1 is MNHEY and CDR2 is SVGAGI in the germline V gene. The CDR3 is 14 amino acids. The CDR3 region is CASSYSGSAYGYTF. The CDR3 nucleotides read TGTGCCAGCAGTTACTCTGGCTCTGCCTATGGCTACACCTTC.

The CDR3: CASSLSVAANEQFF. The CDR3 DNA is TGTGCCAGCAGCTTATCGGTAGCAGCCAATGAGCAGTTCTTC. The V and J genes are TRBV7-9 and TRBJ2-1, with unresolved D. V lost 2 bases to trimming and J lost 6 bases, with 11 bases between them. CDR3 size: 14 residues. Germline V gene data show CDR1 as SEHNR and CDR2 as FQNEAQ (reference sequence).

V and J are TRBV6-6 and TRBJ1-1, with 7 nucleotides matching TRBD1. V shed 5 bases and J 3 bases; nucleotides not matched to a gene: 6. The CDR3 consists of 14 residues. Germline lookup yields CDR1 MNHNY and CDR2 SVGAGI (reference sequence). CDR3 residues: CASSRARGHTEAFF. CDR3 nucleotides: TGTGCCAGCAGTAGGGCAAGGGGGCACACTGAAGCTTTCTTT.

The chain combines TRBV5-6 with TRBJ1-2; D uncertain. The CDR3 is 10 residues long. Trimming stripped 2 bases from V and 11 bases from J, with 7 bases between. CDR1 SGHDT and CDR2 YYEEEE come from the germline V gene. The CDR3 sequence: CASSFPGYTF. As DNA, the CDR3 is TGTGCCAGCAGCTTCCCGGGGTACACCTTC.

The V gene is TRBV2, the J gene TRBJ2-2; D ambiguous. The germline V gene encodes CDR1 SNHLY and CDR2 FYNNEI. Trimming left V 4 bases short and J 6 bases short, with 9 bases between. The CDR3 extends over 13 amino acids. This CDR3 reads CASSGHLSGELFF. The DNA for the CDR3 is TGTGCCAGCAGTGGACATTTGTCCGGGGAGCTGTTTTTT.

The V gene is TRBV7-6, the J gene TRBJ2-5; TRBD2 matches at 12 bases. The CDR3 is made up of 16 amino acids. J was trimmed by 2 bases and V by 4 bases; bases with no gene match: 5. Germline V gene sequence: CDR1 SGHVS, CDR2 FNYEAQ. DNA of the CDR3: TGTGCCAGCAGCTGGCTAGCGGGAGGGATTCAAGAGACCCAGTACTTC. This translates into CASSWLAGGIQETQYF.

This chain links TRBV29-1 with TRBJ2-6, with D possibly TRBD1 on 5 matching bases. This CDR3 spans 15 amino acids. Trimming took off 5 bases at V and 3 bases at J, with 14 bases between the two ends. Germline V gene sequence: CDR1 SQVTM, CDR2 ANQGSEA. The CDR3 is CSVNEQGGGANVLTF. The CDR3 nucleotides are TGCAGCGTTAATGAGCAGGGCGGTGGGGCCAACGTCCTGACTTTC. Variable domain in full (rest from reference TRBV29-1 and TRBJ2-6): SAVISQKPSRDICQRGTSLTIQCQVDSQVTMMFWYRQQPGQSLTLIATANQGSEATYESGFVIDKFPISRPNLTFSTLTVSNMSPEDSSIYLCSVNEQGGGANVLTFGAGSRLTVL.

The CDR3, as DNA: TGTGCCAGCAGCCAAGCGCCAGCGGGCTCCTACGAGCAGTACTTC. Protein product: CASSQAPAGSYEQYF. The chain couples TRBV3-1 (or the pseudogene TRBV3-2) to TRBJ2-7, with D possibly matching TRBD2 (6 bases). The CDR3 consists of 15 residues. V shed 1 base and J shed 0 bases, with 10 bases lying between them. Germline CDR1 is LGHDT and CDR2 is YNNKEL (reference sequence).

The chain is built from TRBV5-1 and TRBJ1-1, with TRBD1 matching over 9 bases. The ends lost 0 bases at V and 4 bases at J; junction bases unmatched: 4. Looked up from germline, CDR1 is SGHRS and CDR2 is YFSETQ. The CDR3 length is 15 residues. This CDR3 is CASSLVGQGGTEAFF. CDR3 sequence (DNA): TGCGCCAGCAGCTTGGTGGGACAGGGCGGCACTGAAGCTTTCTTT.